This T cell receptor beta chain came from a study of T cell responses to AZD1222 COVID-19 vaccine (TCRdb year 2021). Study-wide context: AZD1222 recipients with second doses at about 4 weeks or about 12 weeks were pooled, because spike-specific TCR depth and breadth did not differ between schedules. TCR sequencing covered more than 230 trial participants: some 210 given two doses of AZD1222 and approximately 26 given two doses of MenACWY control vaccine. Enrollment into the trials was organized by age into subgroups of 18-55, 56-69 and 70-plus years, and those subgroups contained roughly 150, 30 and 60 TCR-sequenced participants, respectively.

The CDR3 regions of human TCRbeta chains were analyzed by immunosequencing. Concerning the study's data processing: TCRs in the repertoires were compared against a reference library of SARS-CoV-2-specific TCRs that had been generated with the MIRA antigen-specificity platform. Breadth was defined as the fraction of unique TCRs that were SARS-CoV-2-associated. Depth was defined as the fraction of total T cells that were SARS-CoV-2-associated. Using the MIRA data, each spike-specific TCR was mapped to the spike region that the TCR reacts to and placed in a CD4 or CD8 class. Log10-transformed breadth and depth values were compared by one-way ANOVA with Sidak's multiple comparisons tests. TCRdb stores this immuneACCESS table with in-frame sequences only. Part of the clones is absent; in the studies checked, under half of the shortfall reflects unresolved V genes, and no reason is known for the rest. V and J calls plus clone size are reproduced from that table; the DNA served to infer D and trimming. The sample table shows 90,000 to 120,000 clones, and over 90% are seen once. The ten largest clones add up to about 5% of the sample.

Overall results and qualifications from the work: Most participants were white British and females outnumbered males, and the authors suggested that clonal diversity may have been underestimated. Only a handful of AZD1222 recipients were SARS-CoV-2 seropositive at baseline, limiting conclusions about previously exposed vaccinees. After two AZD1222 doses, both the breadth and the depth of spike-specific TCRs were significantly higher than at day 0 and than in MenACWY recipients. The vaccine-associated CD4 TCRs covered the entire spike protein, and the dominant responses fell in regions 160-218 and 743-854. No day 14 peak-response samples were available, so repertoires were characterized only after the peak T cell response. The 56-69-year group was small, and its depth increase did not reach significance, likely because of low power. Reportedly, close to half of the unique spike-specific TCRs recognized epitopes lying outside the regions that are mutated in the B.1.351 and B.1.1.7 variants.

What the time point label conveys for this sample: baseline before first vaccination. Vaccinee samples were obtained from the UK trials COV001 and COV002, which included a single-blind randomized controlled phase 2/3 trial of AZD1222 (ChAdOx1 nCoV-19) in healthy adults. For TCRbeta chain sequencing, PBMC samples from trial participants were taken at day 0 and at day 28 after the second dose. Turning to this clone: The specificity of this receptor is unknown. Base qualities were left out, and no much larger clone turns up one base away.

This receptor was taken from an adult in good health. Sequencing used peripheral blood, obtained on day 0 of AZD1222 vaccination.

CDR3 loop: CASSPSSGRADEQFF. The base sequence is TGTGCCAGCAGTCCTTCCAGCGGGAGGGCCGATGAGCAGTTCTTC. Recombination connected TRBV6-4 to TRBJ2-1; 10 junctional bases match TRBD2. Relative to germline, V is missing 5 bases and J is missing 8 bases, with 9 bases of the junction outside any gene match. Taken from the germline V gene, the CDR1 and CDR2 loops are MRHNA and SNTAGT. The CDR3 contains 15 residues, cysteine and phenylalanine counted. The CDR3 DNA has 45 bases and is translated from base 1.